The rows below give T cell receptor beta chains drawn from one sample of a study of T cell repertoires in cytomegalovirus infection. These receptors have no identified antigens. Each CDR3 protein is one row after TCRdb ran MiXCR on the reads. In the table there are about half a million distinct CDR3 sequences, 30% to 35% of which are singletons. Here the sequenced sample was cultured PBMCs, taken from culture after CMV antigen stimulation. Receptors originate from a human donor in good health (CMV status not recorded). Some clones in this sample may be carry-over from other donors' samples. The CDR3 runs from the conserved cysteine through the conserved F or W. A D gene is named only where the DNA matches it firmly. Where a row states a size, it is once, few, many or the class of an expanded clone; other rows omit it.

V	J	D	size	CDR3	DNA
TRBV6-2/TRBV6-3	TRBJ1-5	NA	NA	CASRGGGGRNQPQHF	TGTGCCAGCAGGGGCGGAGGTGGGAGGAATCAGCCCCAGCATTTT
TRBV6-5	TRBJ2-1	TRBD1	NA	CASSYVGGAPNEQFF	TGTGCCAGCAGTTACGTAGGGGGCGCTCCCAATGAGCAGTTCTTC
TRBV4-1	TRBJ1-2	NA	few	CASSQMNDYGYTF	TGCGCCAGCAGCCAAATGAACGACTATGGCTACACCTTC
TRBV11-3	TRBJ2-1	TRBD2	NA	CASSLSSGNHNEQFF	TGTGCCAGCAGCTTATCTAGCGGGAACCACAATGAGCAGTTCTTC
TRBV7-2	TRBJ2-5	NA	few	CASSSLWGQETQYF	TGTGCCAGCAGCTCGCTCTGGGGGCAAGAGACCCAGTACTTC
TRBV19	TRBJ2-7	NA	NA	CASTKHGDNEQYF	TGTGCCAGTACTAAACACGGGGATAACGAGCAGTACTTC
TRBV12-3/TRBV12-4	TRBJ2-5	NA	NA	CASSLVRQLYQETQYF	TGTGCCAGCAGTTTAGTGCGACAGCTGTACCAAGAGACCCAGTACTTC
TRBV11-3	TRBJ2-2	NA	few	CASSPGRSNTGELFF	TGTGCCAGCAGCCCCGGACGTTCGAACACCGGGGAGCTGTTTTTT
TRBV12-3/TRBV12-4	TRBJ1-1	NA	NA	CASSQDRIRKAFF	TGTGCCAGCAGCCAAGACAGAATACGAAAAGCTTTCTTT
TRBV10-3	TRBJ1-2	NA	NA	CAISEGPGDGYTF	TGTGCCATCAGTGAAGGGCCTGGAGATGGCTACACCTTC
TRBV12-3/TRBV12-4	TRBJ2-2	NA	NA	CASGPGTGELFF	TGTGCCAGCGGGCCGGGAACCGGGGAGCTGTTTTTT
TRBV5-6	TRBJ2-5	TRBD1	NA	CASSRLQGKETQYF	TGTGCCAGCAGCAGGTTACAGGGGAAAGAGACCCAGTACTTC
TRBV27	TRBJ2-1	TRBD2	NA	CASNLLASGYNEQFF	TGTGCCAGCAATTTGCTGGCTAGCGGTTACAATGAGCAGTTCTTC
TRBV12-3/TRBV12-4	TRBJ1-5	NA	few	CASSLAGGYGNQPQHF	TGTGCCAGCAGTTTAGCCGGAGGGTATGGCAATCAGCCCCAGCATTTT
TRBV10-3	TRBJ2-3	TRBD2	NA	CAISESRAGVLPDTQYF	TGTGCCATCAGTGAGAGTAGGGCGGGAGTCCTCCCCGATACGCAGTATTTT
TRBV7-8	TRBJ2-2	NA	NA	CASSLLTANTGELFF	TGTGCCAGCAGCTTACTGACAGCGAACACCGGGGAGCTGTTTTTT
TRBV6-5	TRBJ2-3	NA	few	CASSYGLGVSTDTQYF	TGTGCCAGCAGTTATGGGCTAGGAGTTTCGACAGATACGCAGTATTTT
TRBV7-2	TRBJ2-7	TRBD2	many	CASSLGAGLDYEQYF	TGTGCCAGCAGCTTGGGTGCTGGACTAGACTACGAGCAGTACTTC
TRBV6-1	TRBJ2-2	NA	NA	CASRLGRTGELFF	TGTGCCAGCAGACTAGGAAGGACCGGGGAGCTGTTTTTT
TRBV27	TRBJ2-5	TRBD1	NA	CASSPQVGTGGQETQYF	TGTGCCAGCAGCCCCCAGGTAGGGACAGGGGGCCAAGAGACCCAGTACTTC
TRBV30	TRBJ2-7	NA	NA	CAWSASGLSYEQYF	TGTGCCTGGAGTGCATCGGGACTCTCCTACGAGCAGTACTTC
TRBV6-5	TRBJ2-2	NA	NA	CASRRVAGELFF	TGTGCCAGCAGACGAGTAGCCGGGGAGCTGTTTTTT
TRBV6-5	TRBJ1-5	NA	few	CASSYRQRDQPQHF	TGTGCCAGCAGCTATCGACAAAGGGATCAGCCCCAGCATTTT
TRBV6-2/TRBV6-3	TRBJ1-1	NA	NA	CASSYSGPGLNTEAFF	TGTGCCAGCAGTTACTCGGGACCAGGGTTGAACACTGAAGCTTTCTTT
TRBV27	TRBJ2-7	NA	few	CASSLSVGSSYEQYF	TGTGCCAGCAGTTTAAGCGTGGGCAGTTCCTACGAGCAGTACTTC
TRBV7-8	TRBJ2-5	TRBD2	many	CASSLARLAGALGEETQYF	TGTGCCAGCAGCTTAGCCCGACTAGCGGGAGCCTTGGGGGAAGAGACCCAGTACTTC
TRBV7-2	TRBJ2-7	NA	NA	CASSLDRDLAYEQYF	TGTGCCAGCAGCTTAGACAGGGACTTAGCCTACGAGCAGTACTTC
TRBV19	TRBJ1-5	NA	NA	CASIPGQQENQPQHF	TGTGCCAGTATTCCCGGACAGCAAGAAAATCAGCCCCAGCATTTT
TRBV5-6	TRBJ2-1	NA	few	CASSLRPLTYNEQFF	TGTGCCAGCAGCTTGCGGCCCCTCACCTACAATGAGCAGTTCTTC
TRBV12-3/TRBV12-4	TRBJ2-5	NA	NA	CASTSRANQETQYF	TGTGCCAGCACGTCACGAGCGAACCAAGAGACCCAGTACTTC
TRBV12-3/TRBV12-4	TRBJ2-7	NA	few	CASSAVGGPSSYEQYF	TGTGCCAGCAGCGCCGTCGGGGGGCCCAGCTCCTACGAGCAGTACTTC
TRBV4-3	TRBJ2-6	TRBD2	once	CASSQDQGAGGANVLTF	TGCGCCAGCAGCCAAGATCAGGGAGCGGGAGGGGCCAACGTCCTGACTTTC
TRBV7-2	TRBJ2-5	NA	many	CASSSRDSQYF	TGTGCCAGCAGTTCCCGGGACTCCCAGTACTTC
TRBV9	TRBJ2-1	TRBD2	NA	CASSHRTSVYPGEQFF	TGTGCCAGCAGCCACCGGACTAGCGTTTACCCCGGTGAGCAGTTCTTC
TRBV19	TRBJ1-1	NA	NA	CASSFPAGWNTEAFF	TGTGCCAGTAGTTTCCCAGCAGGGTGGAACACTGAAGCTTTCTTT
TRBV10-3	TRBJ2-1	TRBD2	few	CAISTGTSGRDEQFF	TGTGCCATCAGTACCGGGACTAGCGGGAGGGATGAGCAGTTCTTC
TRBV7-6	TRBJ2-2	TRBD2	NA	CASSLAGGPSSELFF	TGTGCCAGCAGCTTAGCGGGAGGGCCAAGCAGTGAGCTGTTTTTT
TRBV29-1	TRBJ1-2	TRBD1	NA	CSVSTGTGFNYGYTF	TGCAGCGTTTCGACCGGGACAGGGTTTAACTATGGCTACACCTTC
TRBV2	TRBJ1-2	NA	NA	CASSEGRNHGYTF	TGTGCCAGCAGTGAAGGGCGGAACCATGGCTACACCTTC
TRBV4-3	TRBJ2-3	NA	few	CASSQVGTAGNTQYF	TGCGCCAGCAGCCAAGTCGGGACGGCTGGGAATACGCAGTATTTT
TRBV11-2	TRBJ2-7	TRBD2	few	CASSPAGLAGGSEQYF	TGTGCCAGCAGCCCGGCCGGACTAGCGGGAGGGTCCGAGCAGTACTTC
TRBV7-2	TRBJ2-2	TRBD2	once	CASSGNQNPGLARTGELFF	TGTGCCAGCAGCGGGAACCAAAACCCCGGACTAGCGAGGACCGGGGAGCTGTTTTTT
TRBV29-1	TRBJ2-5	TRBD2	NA	CSARLAGGETQYF	TGCAGCGCACGACTAGCGGGTGGCGAGACCCAGTACTTC
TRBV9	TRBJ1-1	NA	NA	CASSVGVGAHTEAFF	TGTGCCAGCAGCGTAGGGGTGGGGGCTCACACTGAAGCTTTCTTT
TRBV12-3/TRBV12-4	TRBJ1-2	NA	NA	CASTPLWGPYGYTF	TGTGCCAGCACCCCTTTGTGGGGACCCTATGGCTACACCTTC